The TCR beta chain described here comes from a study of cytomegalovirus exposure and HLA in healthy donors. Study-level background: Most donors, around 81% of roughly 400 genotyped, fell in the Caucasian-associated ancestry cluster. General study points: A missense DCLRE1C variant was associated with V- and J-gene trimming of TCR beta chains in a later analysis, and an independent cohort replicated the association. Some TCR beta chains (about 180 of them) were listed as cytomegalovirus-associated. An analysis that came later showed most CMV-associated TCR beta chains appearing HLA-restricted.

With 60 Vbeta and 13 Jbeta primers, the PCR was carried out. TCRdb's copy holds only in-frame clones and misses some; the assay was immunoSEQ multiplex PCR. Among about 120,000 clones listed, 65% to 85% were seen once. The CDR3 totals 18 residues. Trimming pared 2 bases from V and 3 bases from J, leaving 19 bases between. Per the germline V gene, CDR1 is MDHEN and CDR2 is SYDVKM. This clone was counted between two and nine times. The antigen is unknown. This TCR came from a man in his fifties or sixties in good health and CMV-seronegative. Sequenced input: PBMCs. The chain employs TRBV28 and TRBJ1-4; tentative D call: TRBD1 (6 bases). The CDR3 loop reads CASSLVFTVGHPNEKLFF. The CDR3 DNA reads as TGTGCCAGCAGTTTAGTCTTTACGGTGGGACACCCTAATGAAAAACTGTTTTTT.